A selection of T cell receptor beta chains follows, all from one sample in a study of T cells after yellow fever vaccination. TCRdb redid the calling of the 5' RACE reads with MiXCR, one entry per CDR3 protein. Of 300,000 to 450,000 distinct CDR3 sequences listed, approximately 8% are singletons. The source was PBMCs, collected about 49 days after the first yellow fever vaccination. Receptor source: a man younger than 35 who received the YFV17D yellow fever vaccine. The CDR3 runs from the conserved cysteine through the conserved F or W. A D gene is named only where the DNA matches it firmly. Only part of the rows carry a size: once, few, many, or a class if the clone is expanded.

j_call	clone_size	v_call	d_call	cdr3_nt	cdr3_aa
TRBJ2-1	many	TRBV24-1	.	TGTGCCACCAGTGATCGTCTCGGGGGCTACAATGAGCAGTTCTTC	CATSDRLGGYNEQFF
TRBJ1-4	.	TRBV5-1	.	TGCGCCAGCAGCGACCAGGGTGGAGAAAAACTGTTTTTT	CASSDQGGEKLFF
TRBJ1-1	.	TRBV20-1	.	TGCAGTGCTAGGTTACAACTGAACACTGAAGCTTTCTTT	CSARLQLNTEAFF
TRBJ2-1	.	TRBV12-3/TRBV12-4	.	TGTGCCAGCACCCAGGTCCGCAATGAGCAGTTCTTC	CASTQVRNEQFF
TRBJ2-7	many	TRBV15	.	TGTGCCACCAGCACGGGGCAATCGGACGAGCAGTACTTC	CATSTGQSDEQYF
TRBJ2-1	few	TRBV5-6	TRBD1	TGTGCCAGCAGCTGGACCGGGACAGGCGACAATGAGCAGTTCTTC	CASSWTGTGDNEQFF
TRBJ2-7	few	TRBV2	.	TGTGCCATCAGAGGGACATACTCCTACGAGCAGTACTTC	CAIRGTYSYEQYF
TRBJ1-6	.	TRBV5-6	TRBD1	TGTGCCAGCAGCTTGGGCATACAGGGGTTTGGTTCACCCCTCCACTTT	CASSLGIQGFGSPLHF
TRBJ2-3	.	TRBV27	TRBD2	TGTGCCAGCAGTCAAACTAGCGGGGAGGCAGATACGCAGTATTTT	CASSQTSGEADTQYF
TRBJ2-7	few	TRBV30	.	TGTGCCTGGAGCTCAGGGCGTGGGGAGCAGTACTTC	CAWSSGRGEQYF
TRBJ2-2	.	TRBV5-4	.	TGTGCCAGCAGTCGTACAGGGTCGGGAATCACCGGGGAGCTGTTTTTT	CASSRTGSGITGELFF
TRBJ2-2	many	TRBV7-2	.	TGTGCCAGCAGCTTCGGTCTTACTACCGGGGAGCTGTTTTTT	CASSFGLTTGELFF
TRBJ2-7	.	TRBV14	.	TGTGCCAGCAGCCAATATCCCCAACGGATTCGGGACGGGATCTACGAGCAGTACTTC	CASSQYPQRIRDGIYEQYF
TRBJ2-3	many	TRBV29-1	.	TGCAGCTTCGAGGGGGCAGATACGCAGTATTTT	CSFEGADTQYF
TRBJ1-5	.	TRBV10-1	TRBD1	TGCGCCAGCAGTAGCGGGACAGATCAGCCCCAGCATTTT	CASSSGTDQPQHF
TRBJ1-2	few	TRBV18	TRBD1	TGTGCCAGCTCACCAAATGAACAGGGGAATGGCTACACCTTC	CASSPNEQGNGYTF
TRBJ1-6	few	TRBV12-3/TRBV12-4	.	TGTGCCAGCTTTTCCACCGGGACATGGAATAATTCACCCCTCCACTTT	CASFSTGTWNNSPLHF
TRBJ2-4	few	TRBV11-1	.	TGTGCCAGCAGCTTAGAACACCTAAACATTCAGTACTTC	CASSLEHLNIQYF
TRBJ1-4	few	TRBV2	TRBD1	TGTGCCAGCAGTGAACAGGGACAGCAGTCTGGAAAACTGTTTTTT	CASSEQGQQSGKLFF
TRBJ2-5	.	TRBV28	.	TGTGCCAGCAGTTCCGACAGGAGGACCCAAGAGACCCAGTACTTC	CASSSDRRTQETQYF
TRBJ1-6	many	TRBV2	.	TGTGCCAGCAGTGAAGCGCTTCAGGGGCCTGGGAATTCACCCCTCCACTTT	CASSEALQGPGNSPLHF
TRBJ1-1	few	TRBV5-4	.	TGTGCCAGCAGCTTGATGGTGACTAACACTGAAGCTTTCTTT	CASSLMVTNTEAFF
TRBJ1-2	few	TRBV15	.	TGTGCCACCAGCAAGGGACAAGGCTATGGCTACACCTTC	CATSKGQGYGYTF
TRBJ1-5	.	TRBV7-2	.	TGTGCCAGCAGCTCCGGGACGCATCAGCCCCAGCATTTT	CASSSGTHQPQHF
TRBJ2-3	.	TRBV6-2/TRBV6-3	.	TGTGCCAGCAACGGACACCTCACAGATACGCAGTATTTT	CASNGHLTDTQYF
TRBJ1-6	few	TRBV5-1	.	TGCGCCAGCAGCTTGGATGGCAGGGCGAATTCACCCCTCCACTTT	CASSLDGRANSPLHF
TRBJ2-7	.	TRBV20-1	TRBD1	TGCAGTGCTAGGTCCCGACAGGGGTCCTCCTACGAGCAGTACTTC	CSARSRQGSSYEQYF
TRBJ2-6	many	TRBV4-3	.	TGCGCCAGCAGCCCAGCAGCGCCAGGGAGGAACTCTGGGGCCAACGTCCTGACTTTC	CASSPAAPGRNSGANVLTF
TRBJ2-1	.	TRBV18	TRBD2	TGTGCCAGTACCTCTAGCGGGGGGTTGGAGTTCTTC	CASTSSGGLEFF
TRBJ1-5	.	TRBV27	.	TGTGCCAGCAGTTTATTTCGGAATCAGCCCCAGCATTTT	CASSLFRNQPQHF
TRBJ2-7	few	TRBV5-1	.	TGCGCCAGCAGCTTGGGTCCAGCAGAGAGAGGGTTCTACGAGCAGTACTTC	CASSLGPAERGFYEQYF
TRBJ2-1	.	TRBV6-5	.	TGTGCCAGCAGTTCTCCGGGTGGCAGCTCCTTCAATGAGCAGTTCTTC	CASSSPGGSSFNEQFF
TRBJ2-7	few	TRBV12-3/TRBV12-4	.	TGTGCCAGCAGCCCCGACTACCACCGGTACTTC	CASSPDYHRYF
TRBJ1-2	many	TRBV6-5	.	TGTGCCAGCAGTTACGTCGGGGCGGCGGGCTATGGCTACACCTTC	CASSYVGAAGYGYTF
TRBJ2-5	.	TRBV5-1	TRBD1	TGCGCCAGCAGGCCTGACAGGGTGCCGCCCCAGTACTTC	CASRPDRVPPQYF